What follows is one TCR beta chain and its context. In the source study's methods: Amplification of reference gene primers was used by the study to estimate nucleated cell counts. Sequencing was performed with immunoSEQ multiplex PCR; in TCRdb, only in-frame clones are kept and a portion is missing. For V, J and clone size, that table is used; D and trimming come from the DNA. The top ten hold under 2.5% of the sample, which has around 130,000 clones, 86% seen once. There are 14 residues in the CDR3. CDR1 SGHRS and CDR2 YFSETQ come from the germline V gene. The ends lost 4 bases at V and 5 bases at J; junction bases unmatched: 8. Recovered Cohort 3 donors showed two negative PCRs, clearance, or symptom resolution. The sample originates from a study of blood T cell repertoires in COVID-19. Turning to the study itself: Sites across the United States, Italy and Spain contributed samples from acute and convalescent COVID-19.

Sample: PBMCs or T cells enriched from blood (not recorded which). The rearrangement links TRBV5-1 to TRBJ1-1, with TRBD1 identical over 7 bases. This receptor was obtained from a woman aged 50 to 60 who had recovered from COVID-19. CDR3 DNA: TGCGCCAGCAGCGCCTCTACAGGGGTGACTGAAGCTTTCTTT. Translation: CASSASTGVTEAFF.